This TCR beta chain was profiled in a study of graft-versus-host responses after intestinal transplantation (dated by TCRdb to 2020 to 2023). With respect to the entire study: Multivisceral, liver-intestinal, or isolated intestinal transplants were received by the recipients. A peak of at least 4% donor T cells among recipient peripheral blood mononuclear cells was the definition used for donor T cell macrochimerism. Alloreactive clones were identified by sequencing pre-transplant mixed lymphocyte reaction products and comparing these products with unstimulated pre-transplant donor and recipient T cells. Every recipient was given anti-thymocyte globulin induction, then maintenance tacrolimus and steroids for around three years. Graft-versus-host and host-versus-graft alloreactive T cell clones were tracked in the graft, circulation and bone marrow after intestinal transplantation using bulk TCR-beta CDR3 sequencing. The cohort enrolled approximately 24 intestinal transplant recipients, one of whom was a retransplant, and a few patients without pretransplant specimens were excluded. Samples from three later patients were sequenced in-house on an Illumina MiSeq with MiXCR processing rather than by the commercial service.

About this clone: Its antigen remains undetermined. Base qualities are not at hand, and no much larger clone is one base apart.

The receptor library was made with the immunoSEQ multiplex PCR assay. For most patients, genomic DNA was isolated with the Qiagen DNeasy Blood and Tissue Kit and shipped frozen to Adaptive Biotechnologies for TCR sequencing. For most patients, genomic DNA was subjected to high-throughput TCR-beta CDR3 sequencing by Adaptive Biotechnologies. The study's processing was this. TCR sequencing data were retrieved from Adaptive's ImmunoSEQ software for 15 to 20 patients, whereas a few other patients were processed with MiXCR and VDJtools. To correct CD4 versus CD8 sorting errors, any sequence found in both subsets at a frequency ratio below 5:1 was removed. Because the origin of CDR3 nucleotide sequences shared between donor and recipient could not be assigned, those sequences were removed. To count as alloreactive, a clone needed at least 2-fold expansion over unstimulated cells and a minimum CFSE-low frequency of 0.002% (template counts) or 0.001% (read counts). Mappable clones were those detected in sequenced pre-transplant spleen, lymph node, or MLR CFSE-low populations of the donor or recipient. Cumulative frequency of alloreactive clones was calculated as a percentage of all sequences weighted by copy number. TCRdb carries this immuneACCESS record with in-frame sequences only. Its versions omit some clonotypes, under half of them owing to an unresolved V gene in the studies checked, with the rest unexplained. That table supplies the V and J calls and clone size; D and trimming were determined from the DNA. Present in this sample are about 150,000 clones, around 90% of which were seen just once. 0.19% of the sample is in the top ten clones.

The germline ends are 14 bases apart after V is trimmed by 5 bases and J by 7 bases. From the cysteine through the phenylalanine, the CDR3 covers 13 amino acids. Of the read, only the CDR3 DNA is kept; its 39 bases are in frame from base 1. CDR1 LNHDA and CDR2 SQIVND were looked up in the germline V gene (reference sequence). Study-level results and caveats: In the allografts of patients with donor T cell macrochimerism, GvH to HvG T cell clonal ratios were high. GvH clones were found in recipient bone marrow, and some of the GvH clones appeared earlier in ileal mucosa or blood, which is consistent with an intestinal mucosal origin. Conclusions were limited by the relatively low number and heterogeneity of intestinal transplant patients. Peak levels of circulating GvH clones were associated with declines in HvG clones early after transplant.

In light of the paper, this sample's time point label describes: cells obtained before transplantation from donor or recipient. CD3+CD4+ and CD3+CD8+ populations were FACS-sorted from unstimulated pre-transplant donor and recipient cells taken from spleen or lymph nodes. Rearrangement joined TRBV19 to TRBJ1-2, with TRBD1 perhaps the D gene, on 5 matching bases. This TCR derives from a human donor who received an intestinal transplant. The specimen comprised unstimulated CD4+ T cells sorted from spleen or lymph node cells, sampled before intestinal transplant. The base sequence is TGTGCCAGTAGTCCTGACAGTCTCGGTGGCTACACCTTC. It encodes CASSPDSLGGYTF.